Given below is one T cell receptor (beta chain) in context. Clones were read by immunoSEQ multiplex PCR, and TCRdb kept only the in-frame ones, dropping some. The sample consists of 80,000 or so clones, roughly 90% of them appearing once. This CDR3 contains 16 residues. Germline loops: CDR1 KGHDR, CDR2 SFDVKD. The junction had 5 bases not matched to a gene; V was cut back by 5 bases and J by 2 bases. This sample was taken from a study of T cell responses to AZD1222 COVID-19 vaccine. This rearrangement joins TRBV24-1 to TRBJ2-5; 12 bases align to TRBD1. The sequencing used peripheral blood, collected 28 days after the second AZD1222 dose. The clonotype comes from an adult who received the AZD1222 COVID-19 vaccine. The CDR3 DNA is TGTGCCACCAGTGGGGACAGGGGGCAGGGACAAGAGACCCAGTACTTC. Protein product: CATSGDRGQGQETQYF.